A selection of T cell receptor beta chains follows, all from one sample in a study of blood T cell repertoires in COVID-19. Data came from immunoSEQ multiplex PCR; TCRdb stores just in-frame clones and leaves some out. Altogether under 200,000 clones are present, roughly 82% being singletons, with the ten largest covering roughly 9.6%. Input material: PBMCs or T cells enriched from blood (not recorded which). These TCRs come from a man in his fifties who had recovered from COVID-19. Both conserved end residues are part of each CDR3. Each record gives: D gene, J gene, V gene, clone size, CDR3 protein, CDR3 DNA. The D gene is left open where the match is weak. Only part of the rows carry a size: once, few, many, or a class if the clone is expanded.

D gene: .
J gene: TRBJ2-2
V gene: TRBV10-1
clone size: few
CDR3 protein: CASSYKGRQGGGGELFF
CDR3 DNA: TGCGCCAGCAGTTATAAGGGAAGGCAGGGAGGGGGCGGGGAGCTGTTTTTT

D gene: TRBD1
J gene: TRBJ1-3
V gene: TRBV7-3
clone size: .
CDR3 protein: CASSLPRDRVDRLSGNTIYF
CDR3 DNA: TGTGCCAGCAGCTTACCCCGGGACAGGGTTGACCGGCTCTCAGGAAACACCATATATTTT

D gene: .
J gene: TRBJ1-1
V gene: TRBV18
clone size: .
CDR3 protein: CASSPFEGTEAFF
CDR3 DNA: TGTGCCAGCTCACCTTTTGAGGGCACTGAAGCTTTCTTT

D gene: .
J gene: TRBJ1-1
V gene: TRBV6-5
clone size: few
CDR3 protein: CASSPRTTTEAFF
CDR3 DNA: TGTGCCAGCAGTCCACGAACGACAACTGAAGCTTTCTTT

D gene: TRBD1
J gene: TRBJ1-4
V gene: TRBV4-1
clone size: few
CDR3 protein: CASTPTGKLEKLFF
CDR3 DNA: TGCGCCAGCACCCCGACAGGGAAGTTGGAAAAACTGTTTTTT

D gene: .
J gene: TRBJ1-1
V gene: TRBV6-5
clone size: .
CDR3 protein: CASSYGLHTEAFF
CDR3 DNA: TGTGCCAGCAGTTACGGCCTCCACACTGAAGCTTTCTTT

D gene: TRBD2
J gene: TRBJ2-5
V gene: TRBV9
clone size: .
CDR3 protein: CASSKRGTRETQYF
CDR3 DNA: TGTGCCAGCAGTAAACGTGGGACTAGAGAGACCCAGTACTTC

D gene: .
J gene: TRBJ2-7
V gene: TRBV20-1
clone size: once
CDR3 protein: CSVEGVSEQYF
CDR3 DNA: TGCAGTGTGGAGGGCGTCAGCGAGCAGTACTTC

D gene: TRBD1
J gene: TRBJ2-7
V gene: TRBV5-1
clone size: .
CDR3 protein: CASSRKVTGGPSEQYF
CDR3 DNA: TGCGCCAGCAGCAGAAAAGTGACAGGGGGCCCCTCCGAGCAGTACTTC

D gene: TRBD1
J gene: TRBJ2-3
V gene: TRBV5-6
clone size: .
CDR3 protein: CASSLAGGVGTDTQYF
CDR3 DNA: TGTGCCAGCAGCTTGGCAGGGGGTGTTGGCACAGATACGCAGTATTTT

D gene: TRBD1
J gene: TRBJ2-5
V gene: TRBV29-1
clone size: .
CDR3 protein: CSAALGTGQETQYF
CDR3 DNA: TGCAGCGCTGCTCTCGGGACAGGACAAGAGACCCAGTACTTC

D gene: .
J gene: TRBJ1-2
V gene: TRBV18
clone size: .
CDR3 protein: CASSLTPGDGYTF
CDR3 DNA: TGTGCCAGCTCACTTACACCAGGGGATGGCTACACCTTC

D gene: .
J gene: TRBJ1-4
V gene: TRBV29-1
clone size: .
CDR3 protein: CSVAFSNEKLFF
CDR3 DNA: TGCAGCGTTGCGTTCAGTAATGAAAAACTGTTTTTT

D gene: .
J gene: TRBJ1-5
V gene: TRBV7-9
clone size: .
CDR3 protein: CASSSDSLGQPQHF
CDR3 DNA: TGTGCCAGCAGCTCGGACAGTCTGGGTCAGCCCCAGCATTTT

D gene: TRBD1
J gene: TRBJ2-5
V gene: TRBV7-6
clone size: .
CDR3 protein: CASSQWTGGAETQYF
CDR3 DNA: TGTGCCAGCAGCCAATGGACAGGGGGCGCGGAGACCCAGTACTTC

D gene: .
J gene: TRBJ1-1
V gene: TRBV7-3
clone size: .
CDR3 protein: CASSLMTGTADPAFF
CDR3 DNA: TGTGCCAGCAGCTTAATGACGGGTACGGCGGATCCAGCTTTCTTT

D gene: TRBD2
J gene: TRBJ2-1
V gene: TRBV27
clone size: .
CDR3 protein: CASSLRGRLAGGQYNEQFF
CDR3 DNA: TGTGCCAGCAGTTTAAGAGGGAGACTAGCGGGGGGGCAATACAATGAGCAGTTCTTC

D gene: TRBD2
J gene: TRBJ2-1
V gene: TRBV5-1
clone size: .
CDR3 protein: CASSSTSGEYNEQFF
CDR3 DNA: TGCGCCAGCAGCTCGACTAGCGGGGAATACAATGAGCAGTTCTTC

D gene: .
J gene: TRBJ1-3
V gene: TRBV6-5
clone size: .
CDR3 protein: CATHGPRGSGNTIYF
CDR3 DNA: TGTGCCACTCACGGTCCCCGAGGGTCTGGAAACACCATATATTTT

D gene: TRBD2
J gene: TRBJ2-7
V gene: TRBV27
clone size: .
CDR3 protein: CASKRRGLGVAYEQYF
CDR3 DNA: TGTGCCAGCAAAAGGCGCGGACTAGGGGTCGCCTACGAGCAGTACTTC

D gene: TRBD2
J gene: TRBJ2-1
V gene: TRBV24-1
clone size: .
CDR3 protein: CATAGASGSISNEQFF
CDR3 DNA: TGTGCCACCGCGGGGGCTAGCGGGAGTATCTCCAATGAGCAGTTCTTC

D gene: .
J gene: TRBJ2-5
V gene: TRBV29-1
clone size: .
CDR3 protein: CSVEERHRETQYF
CDR3 DNA: TGCAGCGTTGAAGAGCGTCACCGAGAGACCCAGTACTTC

D gene: .
J gene: TRBJ1-1
V gene: TRBV7-2
clone size: .
CDR3 protein: CASSPPGNTEAFF
CDR3 DNA: TGTGCCAGCAGCCCCCCCGGGAACACTGAAGCTTTCTTT